This T cell receptor (beta chain) is from a study of T cell responses to AZD1222 COVID-19 vaccine (dated by TCRdb to 2020 to 2023). About the study as a whole: AZD1222 recipients whose second dose came at about 4 weeks and those whose second dose came at about 12 weeks were combined into one group, since spike-specific TCR depth and breadth did not differ between the two schedules. TCR sequencing covered fewer than 250 trial participants: 207 given two doses of AZD1222 and 26 given two doses of MenACWY control vaccine. Enrollment into the trials was organized by age into subgroups of 18-55, 56-69 and 70-plus years, and those subgroups contained around 150, 28 and 57 TCR-sequenced participants, respectively.

The paper as a whole reports these results and caveats: After two AZD1222 doses, spike-specific TCR breadth and depth were significantly higher than at day 0 and than in MenACWY recipients. Reportedly, almost half of the unique spike-specific TCRs recognized epitopes lying outside the regions that are mutated in the B.1.351 and B.1.1.7 variants. Vaccine-associated CD4 TCRs spanned the whole spike protein, with dominant responses in regions 160-218 and 743-854. In the small 56-69-year group, the increase in depth fell short of significance, most likely because of low power. Participants were mostly white British, with more females than males. The authors suggested clonal diversity may have been underestimated. Only a handful of AZD1222 recipients were SARS-CoV-2 seropositive at baseline, limiting conclusions about previously exposed vaccinees. No day 14 peak-response samples were available, so repertoires were characterized only after the peak T cell response.

About this clone: Its target antigen remains unknown. Base quality data are lacking; no much larger clone is found one base away.

The time point label of this sample denotes: baseline before first vaccination. Vaccinee samples came from UK trials COV001 and COV002, including a single-blind randomized controlled phase 2/3 trial of AZD1222 (ChAdOx1 nCoV-19) in healthy adults. Trial participant PBMC samples were collected at day 0 and day 28 after the second dose for TCRbeta chain sequencing. The CDR3 regions of human TCRbeta chains were analyzed by immunosequencing. Concerning the study's data processing: TCRs in the repertoires were compared against a reference library of SARS-CoV-2-specific TCRs that had been generated with the MIRA antigen-specificity platform. Breadth was defined as the fraction of unique TCRs that were SARS-CoV-2-associated. Depth was defined as the fraction of total T cells that were SARS-CoV-2-associated. Each spike-specific TCR was assigned to its reactive spike region and to a CD4 or CD8 class using the MIRA data. Log10-transformed breadth and depth values were compared by one-way ANOVA with Sidak's multiple comparisons tests. Here the immuneACCESS table is served through TCRdb, limited to in-frame sequences with V and J called. Missing clones are a known gap in these copies; in checked studies unresolved V genes cover under half, and the rest lacks a known reason. V, J and clone size derive from that table, while D and trimming were established from the DNA sequence. The sample has roughly 150,000 clones on record, 85% to 95% of them singletons. The top ten clones comprise approximately 4.4% of the sample.

Spanning cysteine to phenylalanine, the CDR3 consists of 13 amino acids. Just the 39-base CDR3 DNA is kept, in frame starting at base 1. CDR1 and CDR2 are read off the germline V gene as MDHEN and SYDVKM. V is reduced by 5 bases and J by 9 bases, leaving a spacing of 14 bases between them. This receptor was identified in an adult in good health. Rearrangement joined TRBV28 to TRBJ2-1; the D gene is possibly TRBD1, with 6 bases matching. Source: peripheral blood, taken on day 0 of AZD1222 vaccination. The CDR3 in this case is CASSGTGPGEQFF. The nucleotides are TGTGCCAGCAGTGGAACAGGGCCCGGTGAGCAGTTCTTC.